These 30 T cell receptor beta chains were all obtained from the same sample, sequenced in a study of cytomegalovirus exposure and HLA in healthy donors. PCR was performed using 60 Vbeta and 13 Jbeta primers. Sequencing was performed with immunoSEQ multiplex PCR; in TCRdb, only in-frame clones are kept and a portion is missing. This table holds tens of thousands of clones, 78% found once. The specimen sequenced was PBMCs. These TCRs come from a male donor in good health and CMV-seropositive.

This chain joins TRBV5-1 and TRBJ2-3; TRBD2 aligns across 12 bases. CDR3 length equals 17 residues. V was pared by 3 bases and J by 4 bases, with 9 bases of the junction left unmatched. Germline CDR1 SGHRS, CDR2 YFSETQ. CDR3: CASSSSGLAGGADTQYF. The CDR3 bases are TGCGCCAGCAGCTCCTCGGGGCTAGCGGGAGGGGCAGATACGCAGTATTTT.

The rearrangement links TRBV5-1 to TRBJ1-2; D is possibly TRBD1 (5 bases). Trimming took off 4 bases at V and 6 bases at J, with 16 bases between the two ends. This CDR3 region has 14 residues. The germline CDR1 and CDR2 sequences are SGHRS and YFSETQ. The CDR3, as DNA: TGCGCCAGCAGCCTATCCGGGTCCAGGGATGGCTACACCTTC. It translates to CASSLSGSRDGYTF.

This chain links TRBV18 with TRBJ1-1; D remains unclear. Deletions cut 5 bases from V and 0 bases from J, with 7 bases between. The germline V gene has CDR1 KGHSH and CDR2 LQKENI. CDR3 length equals 13 residues. CDR3 nucleotides: TGTGCCAGCTCATCCGAGATGAACACTGAAGCTTTCTTT. As protein: CASSSEMNTEAFF.

In this sample, this clone turned up once. The chain carries TRBV9 and TRBJ2-7; D unresolved. The CDR3 extends over 14 amino acids. V lost 2 bases and J 0 bases, leaving 9 bases between the germline ends. In germline, CDR1 is SGDLS, CDR2 YYNGEE. CDR3 protein: CASSVRQVSYEQYF. The CDR3 DNA reads TGTGCCAGCAGCGTTCGTCAGGTCTCCTACGAGCAGTACTTC.

The chain combines TRBV4-3 with TRBJ2-5, with TRBD2 matching 13 bases. The J call is uncertain, as TRBJ2-7 better fits the DNA end. Germline CDR1 reads LGHNA; CDR2 reads YSLEER. The CDR3 is 19 amino acids. This CDR3 is CASSQDWGTSGAGGYEQYF. The CDR3 DNA reads as TGCGCCAGCAGCCAAGATTGGGGGACTAGCGGGGCCGGGGGGTACGAGCAGTACTTC.

Only a few counts were recorded for this clone. The genes are TRBV6-5 and TRBJ1-6; no reliable D call. Germline V lookup: CDR1 MNHEY, CDR2 SVGAGI. V lost 5 bases and J lost 17, with 19 bases in between. CDR3 length: 13 amino acids. CDR3 sequence: CASSTTTESRFHF. The CDR3 DNA follows: TGTGCCAGCAGTACTACGACTGAATCTAGGTTCCACTTT.

This clone was seen a few times. The CDR3: CASSPRQVGDNEQFF. The CDR3 region has the DNA TGTGCCAGCAGTCCCCGACAGGTTGGGGACAATGAGCAGTTCTTC. V usage is TRBV6-6 and J usage is TRBJ2-1, with D possibly being TRBD1 (6 bases). V was clipped by 5 bases and J by 5 bases, with 16 bases between them. The germline V gene has CDR1 MNHNY and CDR2 SVGAGI (reference sequence). The CDR3 totals 15 residues.

This rearrangement joins TRBV7-8 to TRBJ1-4; 8 nucleotides align to TRBD1. The V gene's germline CDR1 is SGHVS and CDR2 FQNEAQ. V shed 5 bases and J 10 bases; nucleotides not matched to a gene: 6. CDR3 length: 13 residues. As DNA, the CDR3 is TGTGCCAGCAGCAACGGACAGGGCGGAAAACTGTTTTTT. This encodes CASSNGQGGKLFF.

The gene calls are TRBV28 and TRBJ2-7; D is uncertain. Germline loops: CDR1 MDHEN, CDR2 SYDVKM. This CDR3 comprises 14 residues. The germline V and J ends were trimmed by 1 base and 3 bases, with 10 bases remaining between them. CDR3 sequence reads: CASSLSSVGYEQYF. CDR3 coding DNA: TGTGCCAGCAGTTTATCAAGCGTGGGCTACGAGCAGTACTTC.

This clone was counted a single time. V and J are TRBV5-1 and TRBJ2-2; no firm D call. The CDR3 covers 15 residues. Germline V CDR1 and CDR2: SGHRS, YFSETQ. V lost 0 bases and J 3 bases, leaving 9 bases between the germline ends. The chain's CDR3 is CASSLDGPDTGELFF. The CDR3, as DNA: TGCGCCAGCAGCTTGGATGGGCCGGACACCGGGGAGCTGTTTTTT.

This clone came up a few times. The J gene is TRBJ2-5, the V gene TRBV9; the D gene is possibly TRBD2 (6 bases). V shed 4 bases and J shed 3 bases, with 19 bases lying between them. The CDR3 runs 16 residues. Looked up from germline, CDR1 is SGDLS and CDR2 is YYNGEE. CDR3 region: CASSLSGGSGEETQYF. The DNA for the CDR3 is TGTGCCAGCAGCCTCAGTGGGGGGAGTGGAGAAGAGACCCAGTACTTC.

This sequence joins TRBV6-5 and TRBJ1-6, with 7 bases lining up with TRBD1. CDR3 size: 14 residues. Germline CDR1 reads MNHEY; CDR2 reads SVGAGI. Germline trimming cut 6 bases from V and 6 bases from J; bases unmatched to any gene: 5. The CDR3 sequence is CASRGTASNSPLHF. The CDR3 DNA reads TGTGCCAGCAGAGGGACAGCGAGTAATTCACCCCTCCACTTT.

The J gene is TRBJ2-3, the V gene TRBV6-5; tentative D call: TRBD1 (6 bases). V was pared by 0 bases and J by 2 bases, with 9 bases between. Germline loops: CDR1 MNHEY, CDR2 SVGAGI. The CDR3 contains 15 residues. This CDR3 reads CASSYSGAYTDTQYF. DNA of the CDR3: TGTGCCAGCAGTTACTCGGGGGCCTACACAGATACGCAGTATTTT.

The chain couples TRBV4-1 to TRBJ2-7, with D possibly being TRBD2 (6 bases). CDR3 length: 15 residues. Between the trimmed V and J ends, which lost 0 bases and 3 bases, there was a span of 12 bases. The V gene's germline CDR1 is MGHRA and CDR2 YSYEKL. The CDR3 spells CASSQERDLYYEQYF. In nucleotides, the CDR3 is TGCGCCAGCAGCCAAGAGCGGGATCTGTACTACGAGCAGTACTTC.

This clone was observed a few times. The chain recombines TRBV10-3 with TRBJ2-7; 8 bases agree with TRBD1. With 8 bases clipped from V and 6 bases from J, the junction kept 6 bases outside the gene matches. Germline V lookup: CDR1 ENHRY, CDR2 SYGVKD. The CDR3 totals 12 residues. CDR3 amino acids: CAIQGARGEQYF. CDR3 nucleotide sequence: TGTGCCATCCAGGGGGCGCGTGGCGAGCAGTACTTC.

The chain carries TRBV9 and TRBJ2-5, with 8 bases matching TRBD1. From germline, CDR1 is SGDLS and CDR2 YYNGEE. V was pared by 7 bases and J by 7 bases, with 18 bases of the junction left unmatched. The CDR3 has 16 amino acids. CDR3 nucleotide sequence: TGTGCCAGCGCCTCGGGTGTAACAGGGGGTATGGGGACCCAGTACTTC. Translation: CASASGVTGGMGTQYF. Together with reference TRBV9 and TRBJ2-5, the CDR3 gives the full variable domain: DSGVTQTPKHLITATGQRVTLRCSPRSGDLSVYWYQQSLDQGLQFLIQYYNGEERAKGNILERFSAQQFPDLHSELNLSSLELGDSALYFCASASGVTGGMGTQYFGPGTRLLVL.

The rearrangement uses TRBV18 and TRBJ1-2; 11 bases are shared with TRBD1. J was trimmed by 3 bases and V by 6 bases; bases with no gene match: 6. CDR3 size: 15 residues. Germline-derived CDR1 and CDR2 are KGHSH and LQKENI. Written as DNA, the CDR3 is TGTGCCAGCTCGCCTCCGGGACAGGGGGACTATGGCTACACCTTC. It codes for CASSPPGQGDYGYTF.

CDR3 amino acids: CASSYNSYGTDTQYF. CDR3 bases: TGTGCCAGCAGCTATAACTCTTATGGCACAGATACGCAGTATTTT. V is TRBV11-2 and J is TRBJ2-3; no reliable D call. Germline CDR1 SGHAT, CDR2 FQNNGV. The CDR3 is made up of 15 amino acids. V lost 4 bases and J 1 base, leaving 12 bases between the germline ends.

In this sample, this clone turned up a few times. The DNA for the CDR3 is TGTGCCAGCAGGGGAGACAGGGACGAGCAGTACTTC. As protein: CASRGDRDEQYF. V gene TRBV6-1 combines with J gene TRBJ2-7, with 7 bases fitting TRBD1. From germline, CDR1 is MNHNS and CDR2 SASEGT. CDR3 length equals 12 residues. V lost 6 bases and J lost 5; bases outside the gene matches: 4.

The chain uses TRBV4-2 and TRBJ2-5; 9 bases align to TRBD2. There are 16 residues in the CDR3. The germline CDR1 and CDR2 sequences are LGHNA and YNFKEQ. V shed 0 bases, J shed 3 bases, and the junction held 5 bases outside the gene matches. The CDR3 DNA sequence: TGTGCCAGCAGCCAAGATTTTAGCGGGGGTGAAGAGACCCAGTACTTC. Translation gives CASSQDFSGGEETQYF.

A few counts support this clone. The J gene is TRBJ1-4, the V gene TRBV6-5; D ambiguous. The CDR3 loop spans 15 amino acids. Germline lookup yields CDR1 MNHEY and CDR2 SVGAGI. The V end lost 2 bases, the J end lost 5 bases, and 12 bases lay between the germline ends. CDR3 nucleotide sequence: TGTGCCAGCAGTTACGGCGCGGGGTTGAATGAAAAACTGTTTTTT. Translation gives CASSYGAGLNEKLFF.

The chain is built from TRBV7-3 and TRBJ2-5; the D is unclear. The J call could be wrong; TRBJ2-7 is a better fit for the DNA end. Germline V gene sequence: CDR1 SGHTA, CDR2 FQGTGA. The CDR3 is made up of 13 amino acids. The CDR3 loop reads CASSSLPSAEQYF. Written as DNA, the CDR3 is TGTGCCAGCAGCTCCCTTCCGTCCGCCGAGCAGTACTTC.

Notes on this clone: At one boundary the junction diverges from the germline segment, which might be a read error. This sequence joins TRBV7-9 and TRBJ2-1; weak D call: TRBD1 (5 bases). Germline V CDR1 and CDR2: SEHNR, FQNEAQ (reference sequence). The CDR3 consists of 15 residues. The DNA of the CDR3 is TGTTCCAGCACCCTAGGGCAGGGCTCCTACAATGAGCAGTTCTTC. Amino acids: CSSTLGQGSYNEQFF.

The chain is built from TRBV29-1 and TRBJ2-5; TRBD2 agrees at 12 bases. This CDR3 has 14 amino acids. J gave up 5 bases and V 6 bases, and 7 bases lay outside the gene matches. The germline V gene encodes CDR1 SQVTM and CDR2 ANQGSEA. In nucleotides, the CDR3 is TGCAGCGTCCGACTAGCGGGGGTGGGGGAGACCCAGTACTTC. This encodes CSVRLAGVGETQYF.

The chain is built from TRBV9 and TRBJ2-7; 9 bases are shared with TRBD1. The CDR3 consists of 16 residues. V was clipped by 0 bases and J by 3 bases; unmatched bases: 7. The germline CDR1 and CDR2 sequences are SGDLS and YYNGEE. The CDR3 loop is CASSVAGTGLFYEQYF. The CDR3 nucleotides are TGTGCCAGCAGCGTAGCGGGGACAGGGCTTTTCTACGAGCAGTACTTC.

The rearrangement joins TRBV29-1 to TRBJ1-1, with TRBD1 identical over 8 bases. Trimming took 7 bases from V and 6 from J; bases not matched to a gene: 7. CDR1 SQVTM and CDR2 ANQGSEA come from the germline V gene. This CDR3 is built from 12 residues. The chain's CDR3 is CSAGQGDAEAFF. CDR3 coding DNA: TGCAGCGCTGGACAGGGCGACGCTGAAGCTTTCTTT. The variable domain in full, with the rest retrieved from reference TRBV29-1 and TRBJ1-1, is SAVISQKPSRDICQRGTSLTIQCQVDSQVTMMFWYRQQPGQSLTLIATANQGSEATYESGFVIDKFPISRPNLTFSTLTVSNMSPEDSSIYLCSAGQGDAEAFFGQGTRLTVV.

The chain uses TRBV18 and TRBJ1-1; unclear D gene. Per germline, CDR1 KGHSH and CDR2 LQKENI. V lost 3 bases and J lost 3, with 11 bases in between. CDR3 length: 14 residues. The CDR3: CASSPWAQDTEAFF. The DNA for the CDR3 is TGTGCCAGCTCACCTTGGGCCCAGGACACTGAAGCTTTCTTT.

The chain is built from TRBV5-6 and TRBJ1-5; 7 nucleotides line up with TRBD1. The CDR3 spans 15 residues. The trim removed 7 bases at V and 4 bases at J, leaving 11 bases unmatched. Germline CDR1 SGHDT, CDR2 YYEEEE. CDR3 loop: CASGYGTALNQPQHF. In DNA, the CDR3 is TGTGCCAGCGGATACGGGACAGCTTTAAATCAGCCCCAGCATTTT.

The chain links TRBV5-1 to TRBJ2-3; 11 nucleotides agree with TRBD2. Germline lookup yields CDR1 SGHRS and CDR2 YFSETQ. V lost 4 bases and J lost 1; bases outside the gene matches: 11. The CDR3 contains 18 residues. For the CDR3, the DNA is TGCGCCAGCAGCCGTCTTAGCGGGGGGGCCAGGGGCACAGATACGCAGTATTTT. It is translated as CASSRLSGGARGTDTQYF.

This clone occurred once. This rearrangement joins TRBV7-2 to TRBJ1-2; no firm D call. CDR3 length: 13 residues. V dropped 3 bases and J dropped 6 bases, with 11 bases sitting between them. Germline CDR1 is SGHTA and CDR2 is FQGNSA. CDR3 residues: CASSFTEAHGYTF. The CDR3 DNA reads as TGTGCCAGCAGCTTTACGGAGGCTCATGGCTACACCTTC.